Listed below are T cell receptor beta chains from one sample, sequenced in a study of early T cells in non-severe SARS-CoV-2 infection. TCRdb re-derived calls from the 5' RACE reads in MiXCR, one entry per CDR3 protein. There are about 33,000 distinct CDR3 sequences in the sample; around 4.6% occur only once, and roughly an eighth lies in the top ten. The sequenced material came from whole blood. The receptors shown here come from an adult who was a healthcare worker with PCR-confirmed SARS-CoV-2 infection or an uninfected control (not recorded which). CDR3s include the opening cysteine and the closing phenylalanine or tryptophan. The order of the fields is J gene, V gene, CDR3 length, CDR3 protein.

>TRBJ2-7|TRBV6-6|15
CASSSRTESSYEQYF
>TRBJ2-3|TRBV7-3|15
CASSLTRAITDTQYF
>TRBJ1-2|TRBV27|16
CASSPILYRGAYGYTF
>TRBJ1-1|TRBV27|17
CASSLVPPGGLHTEAFF
>TRBJ1-1|TRBV2|15
CASSDLGTPNTEAFF
>TRBJ2-2|TRBV7-2|17
CASSLEMRGGSTGELFF
>TRBJ1-3|TRBV13|14
CASSSGREGNTIYF
>TRBJ2-3|TRBV6-1|15
CASSASGGGTDTQYF
>TRBJ1-1|TRBV6-1|13
CASRSGLNTEAFF
>TRBJ2-5|TRBV19|15
CASSINANGQETQYF
>TRBJ1-2|TRBV4-3|15
CASSQVRTGLGGYTF
>TRBJ1-6|TRBV2|16
CASSEGGRRPNSPLHF
>TRBJ1-4|TRBV7-9|16
CASSLNSVATNEKLFF
>TRBJ1-5|TRBV7-2|14
CASSLSAGNQPQHF
>TRBJ2-2|TRBV23-1|17
CASSQLVRAPNTGELFF
>TRBJ1-1|TRBV6-2/TRBV6-3|14
CATTLGTENTEAFF
>TRBJ2-1|TRBV6-9|11
CASSYRDEQFF
>TRBJ2-5|TRBV4-1|17
CASSQDPPGTLQETQYF
>TRBJ1-3|TRBV5-5|16
CASSRADGASGNTIYF